This TCR beta chain appears in the sequencing data of a study of blood T cell repertoires in COVID-19. At the level of the study: COVID-19 samples collected from the United States, Italy and Spain covered acute and convalescent phases. Nucleic acid was either cDNA or gDNA, and it came from T cells, B-cell-depleted T cells, or PBMCs.

In the authors' methods: Scientists estimated how many nucleated cells there were by amplifying reference gene primers. Sequenced by immunoSEQ multiplex PCR; TCRdb stores in-frame clones only, minus some. D and trimming come from the DNA, and the V and J calls and clone size come from that table. Here the sample spans 150,000 to 180,000 clones, around 79% being singletons. V was shortened by 0 bases and J by 0 bases, with 3 bases between the two germline ends. Germline lookup yields CDR1 SGHTA and CDR2 FQGTGA. This CDR3 has 14 residues. This sequence joins TRBV7-3 and TRBJ1-3; D call uncertain. The specimen was peripheral blood. The receptor's source is a man older than 75 with acute or convalescent COVID-19. CDR3 nucleotides: TGTGCCAGCAGCTTAACCAGCTCTGGAAACACCATATATTTT. It specifies CASSLTSSGNTIYF.